The present T cell receptor (beta chain) was sequenced within a study of T-cell memory formation after mild COVID-19. Turning to the study itself: Clusters were largely donor specific.

Comments on this clonotype: Its antigen is not known.

Germline lookup yields CDR1 SGHTA and CDR2 FQGTGA. V lost 8 bases and J lost 0, with 17 bases in between. The CDR3 is 16 amino acids. TCRdb redid the calling of the 5' RACE reads with MiXCR, one entry per CDR3 protein. The profile covers fewer than 700,000 distinct CDR3 sequences, with approximately 19% appearing a single time and around 12% taken by the ten largest. General observations from the study: Prior to infection, memory already included some responding clones, suggesting cross-reactive memory joined.

Sequenced sample: PBMCs or a T cell subset sorted from them (not recorded which). The chain recombines TRBV7-3 with TRBJ1-3; D remains unclear. The sequence was obtained from an adult woman who had mild COVID-19 (a few samples of this study predate the infection). Cell type and time point are not known. The CDR3 loop reads CASPTRERVSGNTIYF. DNA for the CDR3: TGTGCCAGCCCGACCCGGGAACGTGTCTCTGGAAACACCATATATTTT.